This T cell receptor beta chain appears in the sequencing data of a study of T-cell memory formation after mild COVID-19. TCRdb re-called the 5' RACE reads through MiXCR, storing one row per CDR3 protein. The sample has about 120,000 distinct CDR3 sequences; roughly 15% are singletons. The CDR3 runs 13 residues. J gave up 3 bases and V 6 bases, and 1 base lay outside the gene matches. Germline V gene lookup returns CDR1 LNHDA and CDR2 SQIVND (reference sequence). The V and J genes are TRBV19 and TRBJ2-3; TRBD1 matches at 9 bases. Material: PBMCs or a T cell subset sorted from them (not recorded which). This receptor was identified in an adult woman who had mild COVID-19 (a few samples of this study predate the infection). Cell type and time point are not known. The CDR3 region has the DNA TGTGCCAGTAGGGGGACAGGGACAGATACGCAGTATTTT. Its protein is CASRGTGTDTQYF. Using reference TRBV19 and TRBJ2-3 for the parts outside the CDR3, the full variable domain is DGGITQSPKYLFRKEGQNVTLSCEQNLNHDAMYWYRQDPGQGLRLIYYSQIVNDFQKGDIAEGYSVSREKKESFPLTVTSAQKNPTAFYLCASRGTGTDTQYFGPGTRLTVL.